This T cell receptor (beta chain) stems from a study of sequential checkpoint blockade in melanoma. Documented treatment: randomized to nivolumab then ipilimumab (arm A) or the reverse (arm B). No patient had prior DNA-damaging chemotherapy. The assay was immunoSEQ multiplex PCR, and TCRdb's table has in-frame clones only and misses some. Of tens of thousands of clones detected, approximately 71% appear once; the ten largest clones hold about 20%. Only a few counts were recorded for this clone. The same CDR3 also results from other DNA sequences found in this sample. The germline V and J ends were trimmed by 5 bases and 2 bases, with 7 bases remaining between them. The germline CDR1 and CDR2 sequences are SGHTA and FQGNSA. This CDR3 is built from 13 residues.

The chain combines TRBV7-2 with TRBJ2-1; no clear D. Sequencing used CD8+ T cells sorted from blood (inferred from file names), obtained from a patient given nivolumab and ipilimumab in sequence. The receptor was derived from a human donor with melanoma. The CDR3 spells CASSPRAYNEQFF. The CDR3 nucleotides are TGTGCCAGCAGCCCGCGTGCCTACAATGAGCAGTTCTTC.